The 9 T cell receptor beta chains reported below all come from one sample, sequenced in a study of OX40 agonist ivuxolimab in advanced cancers. Some clones are missing from TCRdb's copy, which holds only in-frame ones; the method was immunoSEQ multiplex PCR. Of 85,000 to 100,000 clones in the sample, 85% to 90% are singletons; the top ten hold less than 1%. Specimen: CD4+ or CD8+ T cells sorted from blood, collected in a trial of the OX40 agonist ivuxolimab. The receptors here all came from an adult with an advanced solid tumor such as melanoma, head and neck, liver or kidney cancer.

In its sample, this clone was seen once. The rearrangement links TRBV7-6 to TRBJ2-1, with TRBD2 matching over 10 bases. V shed 0 bases, J shed 6 bases, and the junction held 11 bases outside the gene matches. This CDR3 is built from 18 residues. Germline values: CDR1 SGHVS, CDR2 FNYEAQ. The CDR3 nucleotides are TGTGCCAGCAGCTTAGCGCGGGCTAGCGGGGGTGCAAGCAATGAGCAGTTCTTC. It specifies CASSLARASGGASNEQFF.

The genes are TRBV18 and TRBJ1-1; tentative D call: TRBD1 (5 bases). The V gene lost 6 bases and the J gene lost 4 bases, with 24 bases spanning the gap. The V gene's germline CDR1 is KGHSH and CDR2 LQKENI. The CDR3 length is 17 residues. CDR3 coding DNA: TGTGCCAGCTCCCCAAATGACCTCAGGGCGCGGGGCACTGAAGCTTTCTTT. This codes for CASSPNDLRARGTEAFF.

The rearrangement uses TRBV5-5 and TRBJ2-1; D might be TRBD1 (6 bases). Trimming removed 4 bases at V and 5 bases at J, with 16 bases between. Germline V lookup: CDR1 SGHKS, CDR2 YYEKEE (reference sequence). CDR3 length equals 15 residues. CDR3 coding DNA: TGTGCCAGCAGCGGGAGACAGGCCGGGAACAATGAGCAGTTCTTC. Its translation is CASSGRQAGNNEQFF.

V usage is TRBV30 and J usage is TRBJ1-5; the D is unclear. The germline V and J ends were trimmed by 0 bases and 0 bases, with 6 bases remaining between them. CDR1 and CDR2 from the germline V gene are GTSNPN and SVGIG (reference sequence). The length of the CDR3 is 14 residues. CDR3 residues: CAWSVPSSNQPQHF. In nucleotides, the CDR3 is TGTGCCTGGAGTGTACCGAGTAGCAATCAGCCCCAGCATTTT.

V and J are TRBV27 and TRBJ2-2; TRBD1 matches at 11 bases. The junction had 1 base not matched to a gene; V was cut back by 3 bases and J by 4 bases. The CDR3 covers 15 residues. Germline CDR1 is MNHEY and CDR2 is SMNVEV (reference sequence). The CDR3 bases are TGTGCCAGCAGTTTCGGGACAGGGGGCACCGGGGAGCTGTTTTTT. Translating gives CASSFGTGGTGELFF.

This clone was recorded once. The CDR3 loop is CASSDLGGGSNQPQHF. In nucleotides, the CDR3 is TGTGCCAGCAGTGACCTTGGAGGGGGCAGCAATCAGCCCCAGCATTTT. The chain carries TRBV6-1 and TRBJ1-5; 7 bases agree with TRBD1. The CDR3 is made up of 16 amino acids. The junction had 6 bases not matched to a gene; V was cut back by 3 bases and J by 1 base. The germline gives CDR1 MNHNS, CDR2 SASEGT.

The chain joins TRBV7-3 to TRBJ2-3; TRBD1 aligns across 8 bases. The V and J ends lost 5 bases and 5 bases, in that order; junction bases with no gene match: 6. From germline, CDR1 is SGHTA and CDR2 FQGTGA. This CDR3 is 14 amino acids long. The CDR3 nucleotides are TGTGCCAGCAGCGCTCAGGGGGCTGGAGATACGCAGTATTTT. Its protein is CASSAQGAGDTQYF.

CDR3 residues: CASKGGTGNGYTF. CDR3 sequence (DNA): TGTGCCAGCAAAGGGGGTACCGGGAACGGCTACACCTTC. The rearrangement links TRBV9 to TRBJ1-2; a weak D match, TRBD1 (6 bases). The CDR3 contains 13 residues. Germline CDR1 is SGDLS and CDR2 is YYNGEE. V shed 6 bases and J shed 8 bases, with 17 bases lying between them.

The J gene is TRBJ2-2, the V gene TRBV6-5, with unresolved D. Germline V gene sequence: CDR1 MNHEY, CDR2 SVGAGI. Trimming removed 7 bases from V and 2 bases from J, with 8 bases in between. CDR3 length: 13 residues. CDR3 sequence (DNA): TGTGCCAGCAAGGGATACAACACCGGGGAGCTGTTTTTT. Its translation: CASKGYNTGELFF.